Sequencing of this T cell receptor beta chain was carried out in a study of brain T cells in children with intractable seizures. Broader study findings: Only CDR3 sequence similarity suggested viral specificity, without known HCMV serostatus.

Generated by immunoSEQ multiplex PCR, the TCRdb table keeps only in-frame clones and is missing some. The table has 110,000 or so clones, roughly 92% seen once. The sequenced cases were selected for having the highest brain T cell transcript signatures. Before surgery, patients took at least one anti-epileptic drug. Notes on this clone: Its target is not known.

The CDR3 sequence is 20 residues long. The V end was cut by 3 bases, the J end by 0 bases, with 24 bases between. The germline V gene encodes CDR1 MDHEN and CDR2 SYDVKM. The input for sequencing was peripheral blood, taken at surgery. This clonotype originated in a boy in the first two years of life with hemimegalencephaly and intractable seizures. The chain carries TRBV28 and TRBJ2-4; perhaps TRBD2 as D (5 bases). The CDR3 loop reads CASSLEVYGDHPLAKNIQYF. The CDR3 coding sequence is TGTGCCAGCAGTTTGGAGGTATACGGTGATCATCCCCTAGCCAAAAACATTCAGTACTTC.